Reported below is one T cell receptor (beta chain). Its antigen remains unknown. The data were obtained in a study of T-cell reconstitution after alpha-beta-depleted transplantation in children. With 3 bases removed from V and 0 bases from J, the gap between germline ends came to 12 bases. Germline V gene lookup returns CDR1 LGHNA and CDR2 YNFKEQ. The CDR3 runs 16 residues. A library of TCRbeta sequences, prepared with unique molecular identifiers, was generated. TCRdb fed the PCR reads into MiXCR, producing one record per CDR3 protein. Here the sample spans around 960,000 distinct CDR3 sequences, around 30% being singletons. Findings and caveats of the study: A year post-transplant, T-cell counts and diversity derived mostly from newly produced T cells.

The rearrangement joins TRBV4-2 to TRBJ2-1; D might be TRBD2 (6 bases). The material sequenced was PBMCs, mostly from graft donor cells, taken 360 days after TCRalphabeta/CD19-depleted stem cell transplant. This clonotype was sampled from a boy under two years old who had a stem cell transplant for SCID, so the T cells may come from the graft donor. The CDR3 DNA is TGTGCCAGCAGCCAGGGGGGAATCGGCTCCTACAATGAGCAGTTCTTC. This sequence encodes CASSQGGIGSYNEQFF.